This T cell receptor (beta chain) was recorded in a study of blood T cell repertoires in COVID-19. Study context: Cohort 3 donors were reported recovered after two negative PCRs, clearance, or symptom resolution. COVID-19 samples from acute and convalescent phases originated in the United States, Italy and Spain.

Assignments of participants to cohorts depended upon their own reported clinical history. Assay: immunoSEQ multiplex PCR; the TCRdb copy retains only in-frame clones and omits some. The profile shows 350,000 to 400,000 clones, 87% of them singletons. This CDR3 has 15 amino acids. Between the trimmed V and J ends, which lost 3 bases and 6 bases, there was a span of 18 bases. Germline V gives CDR1 LNHDA, CDR2 SQIVND (reference sequence). The source material was PBMCs or T cells enriched from blood (not recorded which). The genes are TRBV19 and TRBJ2-7, with D perhaps TRBD1 (7 bases). The sequence derives from a man aged 40-49 years in a cohort exposed to, infected with or recovered from COVID-19 (not recorded which). The CDR3 coding sequence is TGTGCCAGTAGTATTCAGGGGGGCTCAGGGGTCGAGCAGTACTTC. Amino acids: CASSIQGGSGVEQYF.